A single sample is the source of the 12 T cell receptor beta chains below, sequenced in a study of OX40 agonist ivuxolimab in advanced cancers. TCRdb keeps only in-frame clones here, not all; method: immunoSEQ multiplex PCR. Of about 94,000 clones in the sample, around 90% are singletons; the top ten hold 0.31%. The source material was CD4+ or CD8+ T cells sorted from blood, sampled in a trial of the OX40 agonist ivuxolimab. These TCRs come from an adult with an advanced solid tumor such as melanoma, head and neck, liver or kidney cancer.

This clone has a count of ten or more. The chain carries TRBV5-1 and TRBJ1-2, with 9 nucleotides matching TRBD1. V gave up 4 bases and J gave up 5 bases; unmatched junction bases: 6. The CDR3 loop spans 14 amino acids. Germline V CDR1 and CDR2: SGHRS, YFSETQ. In DNA, the CDR3 is TGCGCCAGCAGCCCTTCCGGGACAGGGTATGGCTACACCTTC. It translates to CASSPSGTGYGYTF. The whole variable domain, filled in from reference TRBV5-1 and TRBJ1-2, reads KAGVTQTPRYLIKTRGQQVTLSCSPISGHRSVSWYQQTPGQGLQFLFEYFSETQRNKGNFPGRFSGRQFSNSRSEMNVSTLELGDSALYLCASSPSGTGYGYTFGSGTRLTVV.

The chain carries TRBV5-8 and TRBJ1-2; TRBD1 is a possible D gene (5 bases). Trimming left V 4 bases short and J 0 bases short, with 13 bases between. The CDR3 extends over 15 amino acids. The germline gives CDR1 SGHTS, CDR2 YDEGEE. CDR3 region: CASSLATTANYGYTF. The CDR3 nucleotides read TGTGCCAGCAGCCTGGCTACGACAGCTAACTATGGCTACACCTTC.

The chain is built from TRBV7-2 and TRBJ2-7, with unresolved D. The CDR3 runs to 12 residues. V gave up 2 bases and J gave up 6 bases, with 8 bases separating them. The germline V gene encodes CDR1 SGHTA and CDR2 FQGNSA. DNA of the CDR3: TGTGCCAGCAGCTTATCCCGGTCCGAGCAGTACTTC. It yields the protein CASSLSRSEQYF.

This clone is a singleton in its sample. The chain combines TRBV6-6 with TRBJ1-1, with D maybe TRBD1 (6 bases). V dropped 5 bases and J dropped 0 bases, with 10 bases sitting between them. The CDR3 extends over 14 amino acids. The germline V gene has CDR1 MNHNY and CDR2 SVGAGI (reference sequence). The CDR3 bases are TGTGCCAGCAGTACAACAGGGCTGAACACTGAAGCTTTCTTT. Translation gives CASSTTGLNTEAFF.

This clone was detected only once. The V gene is TRBV18, the J gene TRBJ2-5; 9 bases are shared with TRBD2. This CDR3 spans 15 amino acids. CDR1 is KGHSH, CDR2 LQKENI, per germline. The J segment lost 6 bases and the V segment lost 6 bases, leaving 11 bases of the junction unmatched. CDR3 sequence reads: CASSPSGADGKTQYF. In DNA form, the CDR3 reads TGTGCCAGCTCTCCTAGCGGGGCGGACGGAAAGACCCAGTACTTC.

This chain uses TRBV11-2 with TRBJ2-3; D is possibly TRBD1 (6 bases). Germline loops: CDR1 SGHAT, CDR2 FQNNGV. The CDR3 consists of 13 residues. The CDR3 reads CVTGRGGPTPQYF. CDR3 in DNA: TGTGTCACAGGGCGCGGAGGCCCGACGCCGCAGTATTTT.

V gene TRBV5-6 combines with J gene TRBJ2-3; 7 bases line up with TRBD1. V was clipped by 4 bases and J by 5 bases; unmatched bases: 4. From germline, CDR1 is SGHDT and CDR2 YYEEEE. The length of the CDR3 is 13 residues. The CDR3 DNA reads as TGTGCCAGCAGCCCAACAGGGGTAGATACGCAGTATTTT. Translation gives CASSPTGVDTQYF. Full variable domain (outside the CDR3, taken from reference TRBV5-6 and TRBJ2-3): DAGVTQSPTHLIKTRGQQVTLRCSPKSGHDTVSWYQQALGQGPQFIFQYYEEEERQRGNFPDRFSGHQFPNYSSELNVNALLLGDSALYLCASSPTGVDTQYFGPGTRLTVL.

The CDR3 coding sequence is TGTGCCAGCAGCCCCCGGGGTGGCCGCTTGGAGCAGTACTTC. This gives the protein CASSPRGGRLEQYF. V gene TRBV6-6 combines with J gene TRBJ2-7, with D possibly matching TRBD2 (5 bases). The length of the CDR3 is 14 residues. The V gene lost 6 bases and the J gene lost 7 bases, with 19 bases spanning the gap. Germline CDR1 and CDR2: MNHNY and SVGAGI (reference sequence).

This clone was counted once. The chain carries TRBV7-9 and TRBJ2-1, with TRBD1 matching over 10 bases. J was trimmed by 7 bases and V by 5 bases; bases with no gene match: 8. The germline V gene encodes CDR1 SEHNR and CDR2 FQNEAQ (reference sequence). The CDR3 is 15 residues long. CDR3 in amino acids: CASSPFGQGGNEQFF. DNA of the CDR3: TGTGCCAGCAGCCCATTTGGACAGGGGGGGAATGAGCAGTTCTTC.

This chain uses TRBV5-1 with TRBJ2-6, with a weak D call TRBD2 (5 bases). The germline V and J ends were trimmed by 0 bases and 0 bases, with 16 bases remaining between them. CDR3 length: 19 residues. Germline V lookup: CDR1 SGHRS, CDR2 YFSETQ. DNA for the CDR3: TGCGCCAGCAGCTTGGGAGGCGGCCTAGCCATCTCTGGGGCCAACGTCCTGACTTTC. It is translated as CASSLGGGLAISGANVLTF.

This chain connects TRBV5-1 to TRBJ2-7; D not certain. V was cut by 4 bases and J by 0 bases, with 11 bases left in between. CDR3 length equals 14 residues. The V gene's germline CDR1 is SGHRS and CDR2 YFSETQ. The CDR3 is CASSVERPSYEQYF. As DNA, the CDR3 is TGCGCCAGCAGCGTGGAAAGGCCCTCCTACGAGCAGTACTTC. Based on the CDR3 plus reference TRBV5-1 and TRBJ2-7, the full variable domain is KAGVTQTPRYLIKTRGQQVTLSCSPISGHRSVSWYQQTPGQGLQFLFEYFSETQRNKGNFPGRFSGRQFSNSRSEMNVSTLELGDSALYLCASSVERPSYEQYFGPGTRLTVT.

The chain has TRBV6-5 and TRBJ2-7, with TRBD1 as a possible D gene (6 bases). The CDR3 is made up of 15 amino acids. The germline V gene has CDR1 MNHEY and CDR2 SVGAGI. Trimming took 2 bases from V and 6 from J, leaving 17 bases between them. CDR3 in amino acids: CASSYSPTGSGEQYF. In DNA form, the CDR3 reads TGTGCCAGCAGTTACAGCCCGACAGGCTCGGGCGAGCAGTACTTC.